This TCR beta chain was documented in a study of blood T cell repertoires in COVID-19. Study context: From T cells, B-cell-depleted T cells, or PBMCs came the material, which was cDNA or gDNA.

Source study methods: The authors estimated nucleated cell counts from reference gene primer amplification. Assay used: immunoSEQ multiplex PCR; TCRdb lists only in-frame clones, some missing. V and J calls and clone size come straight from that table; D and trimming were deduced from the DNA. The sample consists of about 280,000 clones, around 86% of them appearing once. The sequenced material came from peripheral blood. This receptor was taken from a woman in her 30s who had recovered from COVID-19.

CDR3 region: CASGPPRGLIYGYTF. The CDR3 DNA follows: TGTGCTAGTGGTCCCCCACGGGGACTGATCTATGGCTACACCTTC. The rearrangement uses TRBV12-5 and TRBJ1-2; possibly TRBD1 for D (5 bases). Looked up from germline, CDR1 is LGHNT and CDR2 is FRNRAP. CDR3 length: 15 amino acids. V lost 5 bases to trimming and J lost 4 bases, with 17 bases between them. The full variable domain, in which reference TRBV12-5 and TRBJ1-2 provide the parts outside the CDR3, is DARVTQTPRHKVTEMGQEVTMRCQPILGHNTVFWYRQTMMQGLELLAYFRNRAPLDDSGMPKDRFSAEMPDATLATLKIQPSEPRDSAVYFCASGPPRGLIYGYTFGSGTRLTVV.